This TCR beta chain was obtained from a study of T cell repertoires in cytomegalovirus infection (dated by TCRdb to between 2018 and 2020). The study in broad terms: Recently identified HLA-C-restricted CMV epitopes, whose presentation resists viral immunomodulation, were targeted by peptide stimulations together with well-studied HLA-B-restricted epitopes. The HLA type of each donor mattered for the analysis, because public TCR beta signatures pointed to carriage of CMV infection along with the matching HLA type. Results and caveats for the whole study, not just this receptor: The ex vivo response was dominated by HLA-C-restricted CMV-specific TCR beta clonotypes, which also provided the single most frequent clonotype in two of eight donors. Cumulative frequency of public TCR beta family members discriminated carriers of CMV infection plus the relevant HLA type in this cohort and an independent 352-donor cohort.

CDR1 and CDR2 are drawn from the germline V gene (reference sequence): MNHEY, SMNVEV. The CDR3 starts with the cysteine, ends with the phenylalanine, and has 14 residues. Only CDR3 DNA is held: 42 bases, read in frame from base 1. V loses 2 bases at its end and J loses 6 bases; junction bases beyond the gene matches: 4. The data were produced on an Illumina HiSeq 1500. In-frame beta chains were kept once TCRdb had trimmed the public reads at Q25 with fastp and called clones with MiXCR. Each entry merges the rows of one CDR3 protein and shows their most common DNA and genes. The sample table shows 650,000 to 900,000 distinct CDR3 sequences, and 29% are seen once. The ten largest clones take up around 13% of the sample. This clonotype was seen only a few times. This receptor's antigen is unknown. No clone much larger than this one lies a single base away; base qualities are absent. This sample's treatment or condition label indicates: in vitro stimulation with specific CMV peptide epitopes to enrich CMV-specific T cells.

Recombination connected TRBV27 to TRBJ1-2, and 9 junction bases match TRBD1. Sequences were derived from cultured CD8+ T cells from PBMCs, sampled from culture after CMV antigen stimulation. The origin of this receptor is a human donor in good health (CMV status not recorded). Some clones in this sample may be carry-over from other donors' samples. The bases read TGTGCCAGCAGTTTAGGGACAGGGTATGATGGCTACACCTTC. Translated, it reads CASSLGTGYDGYTF.